These T cell receptor beta chains were read from a single sample in a study of blood T cell repertoires in COVID-19. TCRdb's copy holds only in-frame clones and misses some; the assay was immunoSEQ multiplex PCR. The sample contains 80,000 to 100,000 clones, around 82% of which appear only once. Source material: peripheral blood. The receptors stem from a man in his 70s with active or convalescent COVID-19. Each CDR3 is given with its conserved first and last residue. D genes are given only for firm matches. The size of a clone is reported for some rows only, either as once, few or many, or as a class for expanded clones.

abundance,v_gene,len,d_gene,j_gene,CDR3aa,CDR3nt
.,TRBV19,16,TRBD1,TRBJ2-4,CASSIGQGLAKNIQYF,TGTGCCAGTAGTATAGGACAGGGTCTAGCCAAAAACATTCAGTACTTC
once,TRBV20-1,13,.,TRBJ1-1,CSASEQAFTEAFF,TGCAGTGCTAGTGAACAGGCGTTCACTGAAGCTTTCTTT
.,TRBV6-2/TRBV6-3,15,.,TRBJ1-1,CASSYSRQPNTEAFF,TGTGCCAGCAGTTACTCGAGACAACCGAACACTGAAGCTTTCTTT
.,TRBV6-6,12,.,TRBJ1-1,CASSYSGREAFF,TGTGCCAGCAGTTACTCTGGCCGTGAAGCTTTCTTT
.,TRBV2,15,TRBD1,TRBJ1-5,CATTRDRANNQPQHF,TGTGCCACCACGAGAGACAGGGCGAACAATCAGCCCCAGCATTTT
.,TRBV15,13,.,TRBJ1-1,CATKEWGNTEAFF,TGTGCCACTAAGGAATGGGGCAACACTGAAGCTTTCTTT
.,TRBV3-1/TRBV3-2,14,.,TRBJ1-1,CATSGSGGDTEAFF,TGTGCCACGAGTGGGTCGGGGGGTGACACTGAAGCTTTCTTT
few,TRBV30,13,TRBD1,TRBJ1-4,CAFVDREREKLFF,TGTGCCTTTGTAGACAGGGAAAGGGAAAAACTGTTTTTT
.,TRBV9,14,.,TRBJ2-7,CASSVGGSSYEQYF,TGTGCCAGCAGCGTAGGTGGGAGCTCCTACGAGCAGTACTTC
.,TRBV18,15,.,TRBJ1-2,CASSPIGSKSYGYTF,TGTGCCAGCTCACCTATCGGGAGTAAGTCCTATGGCTACACCTTC
.,TRBV4-3,15,.,TRBJ1-5,CASSQNTQEYQPQHF,TGCGCCAGCAGCCAAAATACACAGGAGTATCAGCCCCAGCATTTT
.,TRBV7-9,14,.,TRBJ1-4,CASSRRATNEKLFF,TGTGCCAGCAGCCGGAGAGCAACTAATGAAAAACTGTTTTTT